A single sample gave rise to the 21 T cell receptor beta chains below, sequenced in a study of blood T cell repertoires in COVID-19. Produced via immunoSEQ multiplex PCR; TCRdb's table is partial and in-frame only. This table has over 100,000 clones, 65% to 85% appearing once. The sample was peripheral blood. The origin of the receptors is a woman between 70 and 85 years old with acute or convalescent COVID-19.

The chain has TRBV7-8 and TRBJ2-3; TRBD2 might be the D (6 bases). CDR3 length: 16 residues. Germline assignment: CDR1 SGHVS and CDR2 FQNEAQ. V was shortened by 1 base and J by 1 base, with 12 bases between the two germline ends. For the CDR3, the DNA is TGTGCCAGCAGCTTAGACCGCGGGGTCGGCACAGATACGCAGTATTTT. Translation: CASSLDRGVGTDTQYF.

The chain has TRBV19 and TRBJ2-7; the D gene is possibly TRBD1 (6 bases). V was pared by 9 bases and J by 3 bases, with 12 bases between. Per the germline V gene, CDR1 is LNHDA and CDR2 is SQIVND (reference sequence). The length of the CDR3 is 12 residues. The CDR3 bases are TGTGCCAGCGGGGACACATACTACGAGCAGTACTTC. Protein: CASGDTYYEQYF.

This chain uses TRBV7-9 with TRBJ1-2, with unresolved D. With 5 bases removed from V and 4 bases from J, the gap between germline ends came to 14 bases. The CDR3 loop spans 14 amino acids. Germline assignment: CDR1 SEHNR and CDR2 FQNEAQ (reference sequence). CDR3 loop: CASSKTARAYGYTF. The CDR3 DNA sequence: TGTGCCAGCAGCAAGACTGCACGAGCCTATGGCTACACCTTC. The full variable domain, its missing parts supplied by reference TRBV7-9 and TRBJ1-2, is DTGVSQNPRHKITKRGQNVTFRCDPISEHNRLYWYRQTLGQGPEFLTYFQNEAQLEKSRLLSDRFSAERPKGSFSTLEIQRTEQGDSAMYLCASSKTARAYGYTFGSGTRLTVV.

The rearrangement uses TRBV6-5 and TRBJ2-2; 10 bases align to TRBD2. J lost 7 bases, V lost 6 bases, and 8 bases had no gene match. There are 15 residues in the CDR3. The germline CDR1 and CDR2 sequences are MNHEY and SVGAGI. CDR3 amino acids: CASSQSGGAVGELFF. The CDR3 DNA follows: TGTGCCAGCAGCCAGAGCGGGGGGGCAGTCGGGGAGCTGTTTTTT.

This sequence joins TRBV12-5 and TRBJ1-1; the D is unclear. CDR1 and CDR2 from the germline V gene are LGHNT and FRNRAP. The CDR3 is made up of 13 amino acids. The germline V and J ends were trimmed by 2 bases and 3 bases, with 7 bases remaining between them. CDR3 region: CASGLREDTEAFF. The CDR3 nucleotides read TGTGCTAGTGGTTTGAGGGAGGACACTGAAGCTTTCTTT.

The chain carries TRBV19 and TRBJ1-2; 12 bases match TRBD1. The CDR3 is 16 amino acids. The V gene end was trimmed by 7 bases and the J gene end by 2 bases; junction bases not matched to a gene: 8. CDR1 and CDR2 from the germline V gene are LNHDA and SQIVND (reference sequence). The CDR3 sequence is CASKEQGQGANYGYTF. DNA for the CDR3: TGTGCCAGTAAGGAACAGGGACAGGGGGCGAACTATGGCTACACCTTC. The variable domain in full, with the rest retrieved from reference TRBV19 and TRBJ1-2, is DGGITQSPKYLFRKEGQNVTLSCEQNLNHDAMYWYRQDPGQGLRLIYYSQIVNDFQKGDIAEGYSVSREKKESFPLTVTSAQKNPTAFYLCASKEQGQGANYGYTFGSGTRLTVV.

V usage is TRBV5-1 and J usage is TRBJ2-1; 7 bases are shared with TRBD2. Germline V gives CDR1 SGHRS, CDR2 YFSETQ. Trimming removed 3 bases from V and 5 bases from J; junction bases left unmatched: 5. The CDR3 runs 14 residues. The CDR3 nucleotides read TGCGCCAGCAGCTCTCGAAGCGGGGACAATGAGCAGTTCTTC. This sequence encodes CASSSRSGDNEQFF. The entire variable domain, with the rest obtained from reference TRBV5-1 and TRBJ2-1, is as follows: KAGVTQTPRYLIKTRGQQVTLSCSPISGHRSVSWYQQTPGQGLQFLFEYFSETQRNKGNFPGRFSGRQFSNSRSEMNVSTLELGDSALYLCASSSRSGDNEQFFGPGTRLTVL.

The chain joins TRBV19 to TRBJ1-1; TRBD1 is a possible D gene (5 bases). Trimming shortened V by 5 bases and J by 4 bases, and 14 bases separated the two germline ends. Germline lookup yields CDR1 LNHDA and CDR2 SQIVND (reference sequence). The CDR3 is made up of 14 amino acids. CDR3 region: CASSSGGGVTEAFF. For the CDR3, the DNA is TGTGCCAGTAGTTCCGGTGGGGGGGTCACTGAAGCTTTCTTT. The full variable domain, its missing parts supplied by reference TRBV19 and TRBJ1-1, is DGGITQSPKYLFRKEGQNVTLSCEQNLNHDAMYWYRQDPGQGLRLIYYSQIVNDFQKGDIAEGYSVSREKKESFPLTVTSAQKNPTAFYLCASSSGGGVTEAFFGQGTRLTVV.

J is TRBJ2-7 and V is TRBV29-1, with 8 bases identical to TRBD1. The V gene end was trimmed by 4 bases and the J gene end by 1 base; junction bases not matched to a gene: 6. From germline, CDR1 is SQVTM and CDR2 ANQGSEA. This CDR3 is built from 14 residues. The CDR3 loop reads CSVGVGQASYEQYF. For the CDR3, the DNA is TGCAGCGTTGGGGTGGGACAGGCATCCTACGAGCAGTACTTC.

The rearrangement joins TRBV18 to TRBJ2-3; a possible D gene is TRBD2 (5 bases). This CDR3 contains 13 residues. V dropped 8 bases and J dropped 3 bases, with 12 bases sitting between them. Germline V lookup: CDR1 KGHSH, CDR2 LQKENI. The DNA for the CDR3 is TGTGCCAGCACAGAGGGATTGACAGATACGCAGTATTTT. Its translation: CASTEGLTDTQYF.

V gene TRBV7-9 combines with J gene TRBJ1-1, with 8 bases that match TRBD1. The trim removed 5 bases at V and 0 bases at J, leaving 5 bases unmatched. The CDR3 is made up of 15 amino acids. Looked up from germline, CDR1 is SEHNR and CDR2 is FQNEAQ (reference sequence). DNA of the CDR3: TGTGCCAGCAGCCAAAGGGGACAGGTGAACACTGAAGCTTTCTTT. Translating gives CASSQRGQVNTEAFF.

The rearrangement links TRBV7-8 to TRBJ2-7, with 10 bases that match TRBD1. The CDR3 runs 14 residues. V shed 4 bases, J shed 4 bases, and the junction held 4 bases outside the gene matches. Germline lookup yields CDR1 SGHVS and CDR2 FQNEAQ. CDR3 sequence: CASSSRQGAYEQYF. The DNA for the CDR3 is TGTGCCAGCAGCTCCCGACAGGGGGCATACGAGCAGTACTTC.

V and J are TRBV5-1 and TRBJ2-5; D may be TRBD1 (7 bases). This CDR3 contains 14 residues. V dropped 4 bases and J dropped 6 bases, with 16 bases sitting between them. Germline assignment: CDR1 SGHRS and CDR2 YFSETQ. The CDR3 loop reads CASSHGGGEKTQYF. As DNA, the CDR3 is TGCGCCAGCAGCCACGGAGGGGGCGAGAAGACCCAGTACTTC.

This sequence joins TRBV12-3 or TRBV12-4 and TRBJ2-5, with D hard to call. The CDR3 covers 13 residues. V lost 6 bases and J 4 bases, leaving 12 bases between the germline ends. The CDR3 region has the DNA TGTGCCAGCAGCTCCGGTCTAGTAGAGACCCAGTACTTC. It yields the protein CASSSGLVETQYF.

This clone was counted once. CDR3 loop: CASSQGRGQWDTQYF. CDR3 coding DNA: TGCGCCAGCAGCCAGGGCAGGGGGCAGTGGGATACGCAGTATTTT. The V and J genes are TRBV4-1 and TRBJ2-3, with 8 bases lining up with TRBD1. The ends lost 3 bases at V and 6 bases at J; junction bases unmatched: 8. Germline V gene data show CDR1 as MGHRA and CDR2 as YSYEKL. The CDR3 sequence is 15 residues long.

This chain joins TRBV9 and TRBJ2-1; 10 bases align to TRBD1. The CDR3 totals 19 residues. The germline V gene has CDR1 SGDLS and CDR2 YYNGEE. Trimming at V came to 0 bases and at J to 4 bases, leaving 13 bases not matched to a gene. CDR3 bases: TGTGCCAGCAGCGTAGTCGGGGGACAGGGGTTTGCGGGATACAATGAGCAGTTCTTC. Protein: CASSVVGGQGFAGYNEQFF.

This clone appeared a few times. This rearrangement joins TRBV27 to TRBJ1-2; 9 bases are a match to TRBD1. The CDR3 extends over 14 amino acids. Germline V gene data show CDR1 as MNHEY and CDR2 as SMNVEV (reference sequence). V lost 8 bases to trimming and J lost 4 bases; unmatched junction nucleotides: 8. In DNA form, the CDR3 reads TGTGCCAGCGGTACAGGGGGCGCTGCCTATGGCTACACCTTC. This encodes CASGTGGAAYGYTF.

The rearrangement uses TRBV6-4 and TRBJ2-1; possibly TRBD1 for D (6 bases). The CDR3 spans 14 residues. Germline CDR1 MRHNA, CDR2 SNTAGT. V was pared by 4 bases and J by 4 bases, with 11 bases between. The CDR3 spells CASSAGVGYNEQFF. CDR3 nucleotides: TGTGCCAGCAGTGCAGGGGTTGGGTACAATGAGCAGTTCTTC.

This clone has a handful of counts. The chain links TRBV7-6 to TRBJ1-5, with D possibly being TRBD1 (6 bases). The CDR3 sequence is 18 residues long. The V gene's germline CDR1 is SGHVS and CDR2 FNYEAQ. Trimming shortened V by 1 base and J by 0 bases, and 16 bases separated the two germline ends. The CDR3: CASSLEGGRNYSNQPQHF. The CDR3 DNA sequence: TGTGCCAGCAGCTTAGAGGGGGGGCGCAACTATAGCAATCAGCCCCAGCATTTT.

The J gene is TRBJ2-5, the V gene TRBV9, with TRBD1 identical over 8 bases. The CDR3 length is 16 residues. Losses at the gene ends were 0 bases for V and 4 bases for J; bases not matched to a gene: 8. CDR1 is SGDLS and CDR2 is YYNGEE in the germline V gene. DNA for the CDR3: TGTGCCAGCAGCGTAGGAACAGGGGGTATGGGAGAGACCCAGTACTTC. Its protein is CASSVGTGGMGETQYF.

As concerns this clone: Other DNA sequences in this specimen translate into the identical CDR3. The chain is built from TRBV19 and TRBJ2-5; the match to TRBD1 covers 11 bases. CDR1 is LNHDA and CDR2 is SQIVND in the germline V gene (reference sequence). This CDR3 has 15 amino acids. V trimming: 4 bases; J trimming: 4 bases; junction bases outside the gene matches: 5. CDR3: CASSTQGTGGETQYF. CDR3 DNA sequence: TGTGCCAGTAGTACCCAAGGGACAGGGGGAGAGACCCAGTACTTC.